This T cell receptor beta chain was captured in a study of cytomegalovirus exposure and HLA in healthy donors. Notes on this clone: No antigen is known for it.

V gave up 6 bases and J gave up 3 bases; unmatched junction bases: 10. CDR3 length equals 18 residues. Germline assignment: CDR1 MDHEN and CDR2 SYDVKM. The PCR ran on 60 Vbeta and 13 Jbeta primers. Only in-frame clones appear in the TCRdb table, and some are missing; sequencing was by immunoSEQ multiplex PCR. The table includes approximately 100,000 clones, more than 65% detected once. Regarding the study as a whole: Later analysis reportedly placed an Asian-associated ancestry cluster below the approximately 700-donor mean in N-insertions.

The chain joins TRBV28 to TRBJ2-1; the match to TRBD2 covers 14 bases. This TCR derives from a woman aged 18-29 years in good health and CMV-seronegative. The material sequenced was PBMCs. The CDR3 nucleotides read TGTGCCAGCAGAAACGGACTAGCGGGAGGCCGTAACTACAATGAGCAGTTCTTC. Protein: CASRNGLAGGRNYNEQFF.